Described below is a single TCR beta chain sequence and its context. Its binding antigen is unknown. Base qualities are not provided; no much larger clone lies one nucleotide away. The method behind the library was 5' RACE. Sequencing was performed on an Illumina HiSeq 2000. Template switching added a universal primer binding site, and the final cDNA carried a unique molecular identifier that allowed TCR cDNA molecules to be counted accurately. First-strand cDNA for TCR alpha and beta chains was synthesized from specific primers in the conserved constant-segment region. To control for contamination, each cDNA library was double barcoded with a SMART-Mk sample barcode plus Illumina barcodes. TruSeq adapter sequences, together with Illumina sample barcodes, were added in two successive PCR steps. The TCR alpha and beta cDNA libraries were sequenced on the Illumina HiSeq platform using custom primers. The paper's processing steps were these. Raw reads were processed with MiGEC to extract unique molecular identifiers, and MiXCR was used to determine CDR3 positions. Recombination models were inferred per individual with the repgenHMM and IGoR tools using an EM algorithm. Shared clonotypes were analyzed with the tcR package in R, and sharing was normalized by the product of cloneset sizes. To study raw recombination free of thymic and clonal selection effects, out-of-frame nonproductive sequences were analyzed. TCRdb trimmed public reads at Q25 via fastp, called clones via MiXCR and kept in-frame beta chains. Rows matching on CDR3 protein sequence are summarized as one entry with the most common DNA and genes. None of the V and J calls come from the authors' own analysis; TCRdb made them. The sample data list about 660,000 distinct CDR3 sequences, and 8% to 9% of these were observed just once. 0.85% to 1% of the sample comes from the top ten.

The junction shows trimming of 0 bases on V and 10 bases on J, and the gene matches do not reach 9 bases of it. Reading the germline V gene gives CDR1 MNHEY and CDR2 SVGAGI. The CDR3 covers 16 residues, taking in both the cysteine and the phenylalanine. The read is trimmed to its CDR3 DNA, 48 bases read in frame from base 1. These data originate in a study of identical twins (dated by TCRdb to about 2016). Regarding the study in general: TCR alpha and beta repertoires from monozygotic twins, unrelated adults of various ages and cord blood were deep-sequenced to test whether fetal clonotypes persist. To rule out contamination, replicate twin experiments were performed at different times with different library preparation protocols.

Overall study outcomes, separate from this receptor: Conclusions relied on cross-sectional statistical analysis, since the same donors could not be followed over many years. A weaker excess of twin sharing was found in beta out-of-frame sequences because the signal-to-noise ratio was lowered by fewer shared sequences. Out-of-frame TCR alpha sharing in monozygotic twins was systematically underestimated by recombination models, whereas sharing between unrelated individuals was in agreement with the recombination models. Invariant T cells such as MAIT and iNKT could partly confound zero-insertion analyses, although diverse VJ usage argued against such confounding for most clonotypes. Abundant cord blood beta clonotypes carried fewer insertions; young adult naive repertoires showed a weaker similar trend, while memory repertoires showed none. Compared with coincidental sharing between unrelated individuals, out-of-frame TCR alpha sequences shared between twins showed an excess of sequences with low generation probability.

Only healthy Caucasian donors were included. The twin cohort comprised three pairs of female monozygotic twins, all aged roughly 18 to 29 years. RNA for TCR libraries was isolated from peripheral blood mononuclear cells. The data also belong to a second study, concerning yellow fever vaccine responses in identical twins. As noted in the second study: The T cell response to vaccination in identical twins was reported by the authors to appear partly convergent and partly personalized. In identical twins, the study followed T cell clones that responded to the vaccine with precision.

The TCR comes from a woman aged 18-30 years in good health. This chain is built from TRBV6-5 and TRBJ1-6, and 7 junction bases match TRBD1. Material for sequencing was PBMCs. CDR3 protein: CASSYSTATGTSPLHF. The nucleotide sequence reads TGTGCCAGCAGTTACTCGACTGCGACAGGGACCTCACCCCTCCACTTT.